The sequence of this TCR beta chain was determined in a study of cytotoxic CD8 clonotypes in ibrutinib-treated CLL. TCR beta libraries used about 2.1 micrograms of DNA from cryopreserved PBMCs. With 5 bases clipped from V and 0 bases from J, the junction kept 8 bases outside the gene matches. Germline CDR1 SGHRS, CDR2 YFSETQ. The length of the CDR3 is 17 residues. Note on this clone: Its antigen is as yet unknown.

Profiling relied on immunoSEQ multiplex PCR, and the TCRdb table lists in-frame clones only, not all of them. This table holds more than 10,000 clones, 70% to 80% found once. Findings and caveats of the study: Contraction or stability on treatment was seen for public clonotypes, which were uncommon.

The TCR originated in a human donor with chronic lymphocytic leukemia. Source: PBMCs, taken at disease progression, from a patient treated with ibrutinib. The chain recombines TRBV5-1 with TRBJ2-6; the match to TRBD2 covers 7 bases. CDR3 DNA sequence: TGCGCCAGCAGAACGGGGGGAACTAGCTCTGGGGCCAACGTCCTGACTTTC. Protein sequence: CASRTGGTSSGANVLTF.